This T cell receptor beta chain was captured by sequencing in a study of control samples from healthy donors and cancer patients. The CDR3 runs to 14 residues. Deletions cut 2 bases from V and 6 bases from J, with 12 bases between. Per germline, CDR1 MNHEY and CDR2 SMNVEV (reference sequence). The method was immunoSEQ multiplex PCR; TCRdb's version includes in-frame clones alone and lacks a portion of them. In the table there are tens of thousands of clones, 85% of which are singletons. The material sequenced was blood. The receptor comes from a man in his thirties or forties in good health. V gene TRBV27 combines with J gene TRBJ2-3; a weak D match, TRBD2 (7 bases). CDR3 coding DNA: TGTGCCAGCAGTTTACGGGGGGCGTCGGATACGCAGTATTTT. Amino acids: CASSLRGASDTQYF.